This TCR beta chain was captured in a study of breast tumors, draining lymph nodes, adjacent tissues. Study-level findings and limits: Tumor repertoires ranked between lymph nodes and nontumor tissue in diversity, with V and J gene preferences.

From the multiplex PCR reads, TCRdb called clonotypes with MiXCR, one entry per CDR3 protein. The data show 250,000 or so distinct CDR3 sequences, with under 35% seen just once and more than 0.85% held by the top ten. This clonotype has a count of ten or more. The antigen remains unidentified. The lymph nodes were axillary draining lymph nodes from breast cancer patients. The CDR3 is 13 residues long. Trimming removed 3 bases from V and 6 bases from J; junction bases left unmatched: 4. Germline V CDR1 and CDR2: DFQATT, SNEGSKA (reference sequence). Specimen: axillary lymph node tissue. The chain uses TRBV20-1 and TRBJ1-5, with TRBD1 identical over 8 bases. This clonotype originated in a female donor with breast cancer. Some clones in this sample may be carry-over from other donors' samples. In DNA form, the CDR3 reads TGCAGTGCTAGCAGGGGGCCGGGTCAGCCCCAGCATTTT. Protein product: CSASRGPGQPQHF.